The 16 T cell receptor beta chains below were found in one sample sequenced in a study of T cells in Graves' hyperthyroidism and ophthalmopathy. Amplification targeted TCR beta CDR3 regions from RNA transcripts. The HTBI primer set was used in a first-round RT-PCR of the TCR CDR3. MiXCR was run by TCRdb on the multiplex PCR reads, yielding one entry per CDR3 protein. The repertoire holds 450,000 to 600,000 distinct CDR3 sequences, about 20% seen once, with about 45% in the top ten. The sample was blood. The origin of the receptors is a man aged 35 to 55 with Graves' ophthalmopathy.

This clonotype was counted only a few times. The rearrangement joins TRBV3-1 to TRBJ2-1; 11 positions agree with TRBD2. Germline V gene lookup returns CDR1 LGHDT and CDR2 YNNKEL (reference sequence). The CDR3 runs 16 residues. V lost 6 bases and J lost 5; bases outside the gene matches: 9. CDR3 protein: CASRLTSGSLDNEQFF. CDR3 nucleotides: TGTGCCAGCAGGCTTACTAGCGGGAGTTTAGACAATGAGCAGTTCTTC.

The gene calls are TRBV27 and TRBJ1-2, with TRBD1 matching 8 bases. From germline, CDR1 is MNHEY and CDR2 SMNVEV (reference sequence). After removal of 0 bases from V and 6 bases from J, the junction contained 6 bases not matched to a gene. The CDR3 length is 15 residues. The CDR3 DNA reads as TGTGCCAGCAGTTTATCAGGTCAGGGGGCGAATGGCTACACCTTC. Its translation: CASSLSGQGANGYTF.

This clonotype came up many times. The V call is TRBV3-1, the J call TRBJ1-2, with unresolved D. V was cut by 0 bases and J by 1 base, with 12 bases left in between. This CDR3 is 16 amino acids long. Germline V gives CDR1 LGHDT, CDR2 YNNKEL (reference sequence). CDR3 sequence: CASSQDWVFGNYGYTF. CDR3 in DNA: TGTGCCAGCAGCCAAGATTGGGTCTTTGGTAACTATGGCTACACCTTC.

This clonotype was seen more than once but under ten times. V usage is TRBV7-9 and J usage is TRBJ1-4; 7 positions match TRBD1. This CDR3 region has 16 residues. The germline gives CDR1 SEHNR, CDR2 FQNEAQ (reference sequence). J lost 3 bases, V lost 5 bases, and 9 bases had no gene match. CDR3 loop: CASSPRTGSPNEKLFF. The CDR3 region has the DNA TGTGCCAGCAGCCCACGGACAGGATCACCTAATGAAAAACTGTTTTTT.

The sample holds a few counts of this clonotype. V is TRBV9 and J is TRBJ2-1; 14 nucleotides align to TRBD2. The CDR3 consists of 16 residues. Germline V lookup: CDR1 SGDLS, CDR2 YYNGEE. The V and J ends lost 4 bases and 8 bases, in that order; junction bases with no gene match: 8. The CDR3 region is CASSTGTSGSFYEQFF. In nucleotides, the CDR3 is TGTGCCAGCAGCACCGGGACTAGCGGGAGCTTTTATGAGCAGTTCTTC.

The V and J genes are TRBV29-1 and TRBJ2-3; 9 positions match TRBD2. This CDR3 has 14 residues. CDR1 and CDR2 (germline): SQVTM, ANQGSEA. The CDR3 DNA reads as TGCACCCTGAGGGCTAGCGGGATCACAGATACGCAGTATTTT. Protein sequence: CTLRASGITDTQYF.

The V call is TRBV4-3, the J call TRBJ2-1; a weak D match, TRBD2 (5 bases). The germline V gene encodes CDR1 LGHNA and CDR2 YSLEER. The V gene lost 8 bases and the J gene lost 5 bases, with 22 bases spanning the gap. The CDR3 is 16 amino acids. The CDR3 reads CASATMRAHQDNEQFF. The CDR3 DNA is TGCGCCAGCGCGACGATGAGGGCCCACCAGGACAATGAGCAGTTCTTC.

This clonotype was picked up many times. The chain is built from TRBV18 and TRBJ1-1; D ambiguous. From germline, CDR1 is KGHSH and CDR2 LQKENI. The CDR3 length is 14 residues. The germline V and J ends were trimmed by 2 bases and 1 base, with 8 bases remaining between them. Written as DNA, the CDR3 is TGTGCCAGCTCACCATTGATAGGGAACACTGAAGCTTTCTTT. It yields the protein CASSPLIGNTEAFF.

The V and J genes are TRBV20-1 and TRBJ1-5; the D is unclear. From germline, CDR1 is DFQATT and CDR2 SNEGSKA (reference sequence). CDR3 length: 10 amino acids. V shed 5 bases and J shed 6 bases, with 5 bases lying between them. Here the CDR3 reads CSAGLQPQHF. In nucleotides, the CDR3 is TGCAGTGCTGGGCTTCAGCCCCAGCATTTT.

This clonotype was seen once. This sequence joins TRBV29-1 and TRBJ2-1; TRBD1 agrees at 9 bases. Germline CDR1 reads SQVTM; CDR2 reads ANQGSEA. J lost 5 bases, V lost 6 bases, and 8 bases had no gene match. This CDR3 is 14 amino acids long. CDR3 coding DNA: TGCAGCGTCACAGGGGGCGCAGCCCACAATGAGCAGTTCTTC. Translating gives CSVTGGAAHNEQFF.

Ten or more counts support this clonotype. V and J are TRBV5-1 and TRBJ1-1; TRBD1 might be the D (6 bases). Germline V CDR1 and CDR2: SGHRS, YFSETQ. The V and J ends lost 4 bases and 2 bases respectively, with 12 bases between them. The CDR3 length is 14 residues. The CDR3 DNA reads TGCGCCAGCAGCGCCTCGACAGGAAACACTGAAGCTTTCTTT. It translates to CASSASTGNTEAFF.

This clonotype was seen just once. The chain has TRBV4-3 and TRBJ1-3, with 10 nucleotides matching TRBD1. The CDR3 spans 16 residues. V dropped 1 base and J dropped 3; count of bases not matched to a gene: 3. The V gene's germline CDR1 is LGHNA and CDR2 YSLEER. CDR3 amino acids: CASSQGQGAGGNTIYF. The CDR3 DNA reads TGCGCCAGCAGCCAAGGACAGGGGGCGGGTGGAAACACCATATATTTT.

This clonotype occurred a few times. V is TRBV5-1 and J is TRBJ2-7; 9 bases fit TRBD1. Trimming took 0 bases from V and 2 from J; bases not matched to a gene: 6. This CDR3 contains 16 residues. The germline CDR1 and CDR2 sequences are SGHRS and YFSETQ. The CDR3 sequence is CASSLVGTGPPYEQYF. CDR3 DNA sequence: TGCGCCAGCAGCTTGGTGGGGACAGGGCCCCCCTACGAGCAGTACTTC.

This clonotype was counted at least ten times. The V and J genes are TRBV7-8 and TRBJ2-5; D gene ambiguous. Between the trimmed V and J ends, which lost 4 bases and 4 bases, there was a span of 22 bases. This CDR3 is 17 amino acids long. Per germline, CDR1 SGHVS and CDR2 FQNEAQ. The CDR3 DNA sequence: TGTGCCAGCAGCTATTACCGCCGGACCGCGACGGGAGAGACCCAGTACTTC. This encodes CASSYYRRTATGETQYF.

This clonotype was counted a few times. The chain links TRBV7-2 to TRBJ1-5; D possibly corresponds to TRBD1 (6 bases). Germline V gene data show CDR1 as SGHTA and CDR2 as FQGNSA. V was trimmed by 5 bases and J by 1 base, leaving 12 bases between them. This CDR3 region has 15 residues. Here the CDR3 reads CASSPRGGSNQPQHF. CDR3 coding DNA: TGTGCCAGCAGCCCGAGGGGGGGGAGCAATCAGCCCCAGCATTTT.

This clonotype was seen many times. This chain connects TRBV6-1 to TRBJ2-7; D possibly corresponds to TRBD2 (5 bases). Per germline, CDR1 MNHNS and CDR2 SASEGT. CDR3 size: 15 residues. Trimming removed 2 bases at V and 0 bases at J, with 11 bases between. The CDR3: CASSETGMSSYEQYF. For the CDR3, the DNA is TGTGCCAGCAGTGAAACGGGGATGAGCTCCTACGAGCAGTACTTC.